A single sample is the source of the 22 T cell receptor beta chains below, sequenced in a study of identical twins. TCRdb analysed the 5' RACE reads with MiXCR anew, one entry per CDR3 protein. The sample includes under 300,000 distinct CDR3 sequences, roughly 12% of them seen just once. This same sample was also part of a study on yellow fever vaccine responses in identical twins.

The sequencing input was memory (CD45RO+) T cells sorted from blood. These receptors originate from a woman between 18 and 29 years old in good health.

This clonotype showed up just a few times. The chain employs TRBV19 and TRBJ1-5; D remains unclear. The CDR3 is 13 residues long. The germline V and J ends were trimmed by 4 bases and 2 bases, with 6 bases remaining between them. CDR1 is LNHDA and CDR2 is SQIVND in the germline V gene (reference sequence). CDR3 bases: TGTGCCAGTAGTAGGGAGGGCAATCAGCCCCAGCATTTT. This translates into CASSREGNQPQHF.

V and J are TRBV7-2 and TRBJ1-4; 7 bases agree with TRBD1. Germline CDR1 is SGHTA and CDR2 is FQGNSA. J was trimmed by 5 bases and V by 6 bases; bases with no gene match: 9. The CDR3 extends over 15 amino acids. As DNA, the CDR3 is TGTGCCAGCAGTTCCCAGGGGGTCCAAAATGAAAAACTGTTTTTT. Amino acid sequence: CASSSQGVQNEKLFF.

This clonotype has a count of ten or more. V and J are TRBV20-1 and TRBJ1-4, with 7 positions matching TRBD1. CDR1 is DFQATT, CDR2 SNEGSKA, per germline (reference sequence). V lost 5 bases, J lost 3 bases, and 3 bases stayed unmatched. CDR3 length: 13 residues. CDR3: CSARRGSNEKLFF. CDR3 in DNA: TGCAGTGCTCGCAGGGGGTCTAATGAAAAACTGTTTTTT.

This clonotype was picked up many times. The CDR3 here is CSAAETPGQGTDEQYF. CDR3 bases: TGCAGTGCCGCAGAAACTCCGGGACAGGGAACCGACGAGCAGTACTTC. The chain combines TRBV20-1 with TRBJ2-7, with 9 positions matching TRBD1. This CDR3 has 16 amino acids. The V segment lost 6 bases and the J segment 5 bases; nucleotides outside the gene matches: 17. Looked up from germline, CDR1 is DFQATT and CDR2 is SNEGSKA (reference sequence).

This clonotype has just a few counts. This chain links TRBV28 with TRBJ1-5; 7 nucleotides line up with TRBD1. V trimming: 6 bases; J trimming: 1 base; junction bases outside the gene matches: 3. The length of the CDR3 is 14 residues. Germline V gene data show CDR1 as MDHEN and CDR2 as SYDVKM. The CDR3 DNA sequence: TGTGCCAGCAGGTCCAGGGGGAGCAATCAGCCCCAGCATTTT. It codes for CASRSRGSNQPQHF.

In its sample, this clonotype was seen many times. The J gene is TRBJ2-1, the V gene TRBV12-3 or TRBV12-4; 15 bases are shared with TRBD2. The CDR3 runs to 17 residues. The V segment lost 4 bases and the J segment 8 bases; nucleotides outside the gene matches: 9. The CDR3 here is CASSSRGTSGRNDEQFF. The CDR3 nucleotides are TGTGCCAGCAGTTCCCGGGGGACTAGCGGGAGGAACGATGAGCAGTTCTTC.

This clonotype was seen more than once but under ten times. The rearrangement links TRBV6-5 to TRBJ2-2; D is perhaps TRBD1 or TRBD2 (5 bases each). V lost 7 bases and J lost 3, with 12 bases in between. Germline V gives CDR1 MNHEY, CDR2 SVGAGI. CDR3 length equals 14 residues. In DNA, the CDR3 is TGTGCCAGCACTTTTGAGGGGTACACCGGGGAGCTGTTTTTT. As protein: CASTFEGYTGELFF.

This clonotype was picked up many times. CDR3 protein: CASSLGQGLNQPQHF. The CDR3 DNA reads as TGTGCCAGCAGTTTGGGACAGGGGCTGAATCAGCCCCAGCATTTT. The chain joins TRBV12-3 or TRBV12-4 to TRBJ1-5; 10 nucleotides line up with TRBD1. CDR3 size: 15 residues. The V segment lost 3 bases and the J segment 4 bases; nucleotides outside the gene matches: 3.

This rearrangement joins TRBV6-2 or TRBV6-3 to TRBJ2-7; the match to TRBD2 covers 10 bases. The CDR3 contains 16 residues. V lost 5 bases to trimming and J lost 4 bases; unmatched junction nucleotides: 11. Germline loops: CDR1 MNHEY, CDR2 SVGEGT. This chain's CDR3 is CASSPIPSGRTYEQYF. For the CDR3, the DNA is TGTGCCAGCAGTCCCATCCCTAGCGGGAGAACGTACGAGCAGTACTTC.

This clonotype was counted ten times or more. The chain recombines TRBV6-1 with TRBJ2-1; 14 nucleotides agree with TRBD2. This CDR3 has 15 amino acids. The germline V gene has CDR1 MNHNS and CDR2 SASEGT. Trimming took 6 bases from V and 8 from J; bases not matched to a gene: 6. CDR3 protein: CASSPGTSGSHEQFF. CDR3 sequence (DNA): TGTGCCAGCAGCCCCGGGACTAGCGGGAGCCATGAGCAGTTCTTC.

The sample holds a few counts of this clonotype. This sequence joins TRBV6-1 and TRBJ1-6; D unclear. V lost 9 bases and J 4 bases, leaving 10 bases between the germline ends. The CDR3 has 13 amino acids. CDR1 MNHNS and CDR2 SASEGT come from the germline V gene. The CDR3 coding sequence is TGTGCCAGTGCGACACGATATAATTCACCCCTCCACTTT. It yields the protein CASATRYNSPLHF.

The chain recombines TRBV12-3 or TRBV12-4 with TRBJ2-5; TRBD2 matches at 10 bases. CDR3 length: 16 residues. The V and J ends lost 5 bases and 1 base, in that order; junction bases with no gene match: 7. This chain's CDR3 is CASSQETSGPQETQYF. The CDR3 bases are TGTGCCAGCAGTCAAGAGACTAGCGGGCCCCAAGAGACCCAGTACTTC.

V usage is TRBV10-3 and J usage is TRBJ1-1, with 8 bases identical to TRBD1. The CDR3 length is 13 residues. V lost 9 bases, J lost 5 bases, and 8 bases stayed unmatched. Germline V lookup: CDR1 ENHRY, CDR2 SYGVKD. The CDR3 loop is CAIRQGRETEAFF. CDR3 DNA: TGTGCCATAAGACAGGGGAGGGAGACTGAAGCTTTCTTT.

This clonotype was picked up many times. This chain connects TRBV5-1 to TRBJ2-2; 7 positions match TRBD2. V dropped 4 bases and J dropped 6; count of bases not matched to a gene: 6. Germline lookup yields CDR1 SGHRS and CDR2 YFSETQ. This CDR3 spans 14 amino acids. The CDR3 DNA reads TGCGCCAGCAGCGCCAGCGGGAAGGCCGGGGAGCTGTTTTTT. Translating gives CASSASGKAGELFF.

This clonotype occurred many times. V and J are TRBV29-1 and TRBJ2-7; D remains ambiguous. The germline V and J ends were trimmed by 1 base and 3 bases, with 7 bases remaining between them. The CDR3 consists of 12 residues. Germline CDR1 and CDR2: SQVTM and ANQGSEA. Here the CDR3 reads CSVEGALYEQYF. For the CDR3, the DNA is TGCAGCGTTGAAGGGGCCCTCTACGAGCAGTACTTC.

The chain links TRBV5-1 to TRBJ1-1; 7 bases align to TRBD1. The CDR3 is 17 amino acids. Losses at the gene ends were 0 bases for V and 0 bases for J; bases not matched to a gene: 8. CDR1 is SGHRS, CDR2 YFSETQ, per germline. Written as DNA, the CDR3 is TGCGCCAGCAGCTTGGCGGGAGGGGGCCAAATGAACACTGAAGCTTTCTTT. It specifies CASSLAGGGQMNTEAFF.

The rearrangement uses TRBV6-5 and TRBJ2-1, with TRBD2 identical over 11 bases. V lost 0 bases to trimming and J lost 2 bases; unmatched junction nucleotides: 9. The germline V gene encodes CDR1 MNHEY and CDR2 SVGAGI. The CDR3 covers 19 residues. The chain's CDR3 is CASSYSNSGGAGAYNEQFF. In nucleotides, the CDR3 is TGTGCCAGCAGTTACTCGAATAGCGGGGGGGCCGGAGCCTACAATGAGCAGTTCTTC.

This clonotype has a count of ten or more. The rearrangement joins TRBV2 to TRBJ2-2; 7 positions match TRBD2. Germline CDR1 is SNHLY and CDR2 is FYNNEI. V was clipped by 8 bases and J by 5 bases; unmatched bases: 11. CDR3 length: 15 residues. This CDR3 reads CASSPSGVETGELFF. CDR3 in DNA: TGTGCCAGCTCCCCCAGCGGGGTTGAAACCGGGGAGCTGTTTTTT.

The chain joins TRBV6-5 to TRBJ2-2; 7 nucleotides align to TRBD2. Trimming removed 2 bases from V and 6 bases from J; junction bases left unmatched: 6. CDR3 size: 15 residues. Germline CDR1 is MNHEY and CDR2 is SVGAGI. The CDR3 coding sequence is TGTGCCAGCAGTTACCGCCTAGCGGTGCCCGGGGAGCTGTTTTTT. Amino acids: CASSYRLAVPGELFF.

This chain uses TRBV6-5 with TRBJ2-2; 13 bases are a match to TRBD2. Germline loops: CDR1 MNHEY, CDR2 SVGAGI. The length of the CDR3 is 15 residues. Unmatched junction bases numbered 1, after V lost 3 bases and J lost 6 bases. The CDR3 protein is CASSYGLAGAGELFF. CDR3 nucleotides: TGTGCCAGCAGTTATGGACTAGCGGGGGCCGGGGAGCTGTTTTTT.

The chain combines TRBV27 with TRBJ1-6; D uncertain. Germline V gene data show CDR1 as MNHEY and CDR2 as SMNVEV (reference sequence). CDR3 length: 13 residues. Trimming took 3 bases from V and 7 from J, leaving 7 bases between them. In DNA form, the CDR3 reads TGTGCCAGCAGTTTTTCCCCGAATTCACCCCTCCACTTT. Amino acid sequence: CASSFSPNSPLHF.

In its sample, this clonotype was seen a few times. The V gene is TRBV7-2, the J gene TRBJ2-3; tentatively, D is TRBD2 (5 bases). Germline assignment: CDR1 SGHTA and CDR2 FQGNSA. The CDR3 contains 12 residues. V lost 6 bases and J 6 bases, leaving 10 bases between the germline ends. This CDR3 is CASRWSGDTQYF. The CDR3 coding sequence is TGTGCCAGCAGGTGGAGCGGCGATACGCAGTATTTT.